These T cell receptor beta chains were read from a single sample in a study of T cell repertoires in cytomegalovirus infection. MiXCR, run by TCRdb on the reads, gives a single entry per CDR3 protein. Of roughly 120,000 distinct CDR3 sequences in the sample, over 9% were seen once. These receptors' antigens are unknown. The sample comprised PBMCs, sequenced either directly or after in vitro stimulation (not recorded which). All receptors derive from a human donor in good health (CMV status not recorded). Some clones in this sample may be carry-over from other donors' samples. CDR3s leave out the opening cysteine and the closing phenylalanine or tryptophan. Each record gives: V gene, clone size, CDR3 protein. Clone size is given for some rows only: seen once, a few or many times, or a class if the clone is expanded.

TRBV10-3 - AISEYGPSSEQY
TRBV6-5 few ASTKQGPNTEAF
TRBV6-2/TRBV6-3 - ASSYRYSGQY
TRBV12-3/TRBV12-4 many ASSLIQNTEAF
TRBV20-1 few SARDSHRGLGNTIY
TRBV19 many ASSTGTGHYEQY
TRBV6-1 few ASSEEDGGPYNEQF
TRBV12-5 many ASGRDSSIYGYT
TRBV12-3/TRBV12-4 many ASSLAREVRGAF
TRBV7-2 many ASSLVGTLGEQY
TRBV10-2 many ASSESWGEQF
TRBV4-3 few ASSQDSNTEAF
TRBV7-8 many ASSLIRTRVTDTQY
TRBV7-9 - ASSPQGGLPMQETQY
TRBV12-3/TRBV12-4 many ASTSYGMNTEAF
TRBV7-9 many ASSQTGGGQPQH
TRBV7-2 few ASSLGGWGQPQH
TRBV7-2 few ASTSGGSGELF
TRBV3-1 many ASSQAFNERDTQY
TRBV7-8 many ASSTHRDRRNNEQF
TRBV27 many ASARRLDSWFNSPLH
TRBV29-1 - SVLPGNTEAF
TRBV12-3/TRBV12-4 few ASSKVQETQY
TRBV7-2 many ASSRGNTDTQY
TRBV28 many ASSFWFGSSGTRIQETQY
TRBV4-1 few ASSPFNRDPYEQY